The 23 T cell receptor beta chains in this list originate from one sample, sequenced in a study of cytomegalovirus exposure and HLA in healthy donors. Both 60 Vbeta primers and 13 Jbeta primers went into the PCR. TCRdb's copy holds only in-frame clones and misses some; the assay was immunoSEQ multiplex PCR. The table lists some 130,000 clones, around three quarters of them singletons. The sequenced material came from PBMCs. All receptors come from a man between 35 and 55 years old in good health and CMV-seronegative.

This clone has a handful of counts. The V and J genes are TRBV6-5 and TRBJ1-2; no clear D. The germline gives CDR1 MNHEY, CDR2 SVGAGI. With 0 bases removed from V and 5 bases from J, the gap between germline ends came to 16 bases. The CDR3 covers 16 residues. The CDR3 here is CASSYSRAQLGYGYTF. CDR3 sequence (DNA): TGTGCCAGCAGTTACTCGAGGGCCCAACTAGGGTATGGCTACACCTTC.

The rearrangement uses TRBV7-9 and TRBJ2-1; tentatively, D is TRBD2 (5 bases). The V gene's germline CDR1 is SEHNR and CDR2 FQNEAQ (reference sequence). Trimming shortened V by 7 bases and J by 9 bases, and 19 bases separated the two germline ends. The CDR3 spans 14 residues. The CDR3 reads CASTSRNTRGEQFF. In DNA form, the CDR3 reads TGTGCCAGCACCTCCCGGAATACCCGGGGTGAGCAGTTCTTC. Full variable domain (remainder filled in from reference TRBV7-9 and TRBJ2-1): DTGVSQNPRHKITKRGQNVTFRCDPISEHNRLYWYRQTLGQGPEFLTYFQNEAQLEKSRLLSDRFSAERPKGSFSTLEIQRTEQGDSAMYLCASTSRNTRGEQFFGPGTRLTVL.

DNA for the CDR3: TGTGCCATCAGTGTAGGGGGGACAGGGGGCGCCGAGCAGTACTTC. Translating gives CAISVGGTGGAEQYF. This chain uses TRBV10-3 with TRBJ2-7; 12 bases line up with TRBD1. CDR3 size: 15 residues. Per germline, CDR1 ENHRY and CDR2 SYGVKD. J lost 6 bases, V lost 4 bases, and 7 bases had no gene match.

CDR3 sequence reads: CASGKETGPYEQYF. In DNA form, the CDR3 reads TGTGCCAGCGGTAAAGAGACAGGGCCCTACGAGCAGTACTTC. The V gene is TRBV2, the J gene TRBJ2-7; 7 nucleotides agree with TRBD1. The CDR3 has 14 residues. Germline loops: CDR1 SNHLY, CDR2 FYNNEI. J was trimmed by 2 bases and V by 8 bases; bases with no gene match: 9.

The J gene is TRBJ2-1, the V gene TRBV5-1; maybe TRBD1 (5 bases). The CDR3 covers 16 residues. Deletions cut 3 bases from V and 11 bases from J, with 24 bases between. CDR1 SGHRS and CDR2 YFSETQ come from the germline V gene. CDR3 in DNA: TGCGCCAGCAGCTACTTGCCGAACATTAAGAAGGGGCAGCAGTTCTTC. It is translated as CASSYLPNIKKGQQFF.

The chain is built from TRBV5-3 and TRBJ1-4; D is unresolved. TRBV5-3 is an open reading frame, and its role is uncertain. This CDR3 is 19 amino acids long. V was trimmed by 3 bases and J by 5 bases, leaving 26 bases between them. The CDR3 protein is CARSCVGPRCDTGNEKLFF. The CDR3 DNA is TGTGCCAGAAGCTGTGTCGGCCCCAGGTGCGATACGGGGAATGAAAAACTGTTTTTT.

The CDR3 region has the DNA TGTGCCAGCAGCTCGGACAGCCCCTATTCACCCCTCCACTTT. Translating it yields CASSSDSPYSPLHF. The chain couples TRBV7-2 to TRBJ1-6, with D perhaps matching TRBD1 (6 bases). This CDR3 region has 14 residues. Germline values: CDR1 SGHTA, CDR2 FQGNSA. The V and J ends lost 4 bases and 8 bases respectively, with 12 bases between them. The full variable domain, with the rest looked up from reference TRBV7-2 and TRBJ1-6, is GAGVSQSPSNKVTEKGKDVELRCDPISGHTALYWYRQSLGQGLEFLIYFQGNSAPDKSGLPSDRFSAERTGGSVSTLTIQRTQQEDSAVYLCASSSDSPYSPLHFGNGTRLTVT.

The DNA of the CDR3 is TGTGCCAGCAGTAGCCCCCCGGCCGGGGAGCAGTTCTTC. Amino acid sequence: CASSSPPAGEQFF. The rearrangement links TRBV27 to TRBJ2-1; D uncertain. Trimming removed 5 bases from V and 10 bases from J, with 15 bases in between. This CDR3 has 13 amino acids. Germline values: CDR1 MNHEY, CDR2 SMNVEV (reference sequence).

This clone was seen a handful of times. This chain links TRBV27 with TRBJ1-2, with D perhaps matching TRBD1 (5 bases). This CDR3 is built from 16 residues. V lost 6 bases to trimming and J lost 2 bases, with 19 bases between them. CDR1 is MNHEY and CDR2 is SMNVEV in the germline V gene (reference sequence). The CDR3: CASSNIGWEGNYGYTF. CDR3 nucleotide sequence: TGTGCCAGCAGCAACATAGGGTGGGAGGGGAACTATGGCTACACCTTC.

The chain combines TRBV5-1 with TRBJ2-1; TRBD1 matches at 12 bases. Trimming cost V 2 bases and J 4 bases; bases outside gene matches: 16. CDR1 and CDR2 (germline): SGHRS, YFSETQ. CDR3 length equals 20 residues. CDR3 nucleotide sequence: TGCGCCAGCAGCTTTCCCGGGACAGGGGGCGGGAACCCCAGTTACAATGAGCAGTTCTTC. It encodes CASSFPGTGGGNPSYNEQFF. Full variable domain (missing parts from reference TRBV5-1 and TRBJ2-1): KAGVTQTPRYLIKTRGQQVTLSCSPISGHRSVSWYQQTPGQGLQFLFEYFSETQRNKGNFPGRFSGRQFSNSRSEMNVSTLELGDSALYLCASSFPGTGGGNPSYNEQFFGPGTRLTVL.

This clone was seen only once. The chain uses TRBV7-2 and TRBJ1-5; D call uncertain. Trimming left V 3 bases short and J 3 bases short, with 15 bases between. This CDR3 is 16 amino acids long. Germline CDR1 reads SGHTA; CDR2 reads FQGNSA. The DNA for the CDR3 is TGTGCCAGCAGCTTTCAGCCGGGGAGGAACAATCAGCCCCAGCATTTT. This translates into CASSFQPGRNNQPQHF.

The V and J genes are TRBV27 and TRBJ2-7; 11 nucleotides align to TRBD2. V gave up 8 bases and J gave up 3 bases; unmatched junction bases: 3. Germline CDR1 and CDR2: MNHEY and SMNVEV (reference sequence). This CDR3 has 13 residues. The CDR3 spells CASGTSGYYEQYF. CDR3 coding DNA: TGTGCCAGCGGGACTAGCGGATACTACGAGCAGTACTTC.

The gene calls are TRBV5-1 and TRBJ2-7; tentative D call: TRBD2 (6 bases). CDR1 SGHRS and CDR2 YFSETQ come from the germline V gene. This CDR3 region has 13 residues. Trimming stripped 4 bases from V and 1 base from J, with 9 bases between. CDR3 loop: CASSPAGSYEQYF. For the CDR3, the DNA is TGCGCCAGCAGCCCCGCGGGGTCCTACGAGCAGTACTTC.

V and J are TRBV6-6 and TRBJ1-2; no reliable D call. Germline loops: CDR1 MNHNY, CDR2 SVGAGI (reference sequence). The length of the CDR3 is 13 residues. Trimming stripped 2 bases from V and 3 bases from J, with 7 bases between. CDR3 residues: CASSYAGDYGYTF. The CDR3 coding sequence is TGTGCCAGCAGTTACGCAGGTGACTATGGCTACACCTTC.

This clone was picked up one time. The chain combines TRBV4-1 with TRBJ2-1, with 7 bases fitting TRBD2. Germline V lookup: CDR1 MGHRA, CDR2 YSYEKL. The junction had 8 bases not matched to a gene; V was cut back by 0 bases and J by 0 bases. The CDR3 loop spans 18 amino acids. The CDR3 loop reads CASSQEPPASGSYNEQFF. CDR3 bases: TGCGCCAGCAGCCAAGAGCCCCCAGCTAGCGGCTCCTACAATGAGCAGTTCTTC.

The chain employs TRBV6-6 and TRBJ1-1; 7 bases map to TRBD1. The trim removed 4 bases at V and 5 bases at J, leaving 10 bases unmatched. Germline V gene sequence: CDR1 MNHNY, CDR2 SVGAGI (reference sequence). CDR3 length: 15 residues. The CDR3 sequence: CASSWGQPTGTEAFF. Here the CDR3 DNA reads TGTGCCAGCAGTTGGGGACAGCCTACGGGGACTGAAGCTTTCTTT.

The sample holds a few counts of this clone. V is TRBV5-1 and J is TRBJ1-2, with 8 nucleotides matching TRBD1. Trimming at V came to 0 bases and at J to 2 bases, leaving 9 bases not matched to a gene. Germline V CDR1 and CDR2: SGHRS, YFSETQ. The CDR3 runs to 17 residues. The CDR3 region has the DNA TGCGCCAGCAGCTTGGGTGGGACAGGAGTACAGAACTATGGCTACACCTTC. Its protein is CASSLGGTGVQNYGYTF.

The V and J genes are TRBV13 and TRBJ2-2; tentatively, D is TRBD2 (6 bases). The CDR3 extends over 15 amino acids. Trimming left V 3 bases short and J 0 bases short, with 8 bases between. The germline V gene has CDR1 PRHDT and CDR2 FYEKMQ (reference sequence). CDR3 region: CASSLRESNTGELFF. DNA for the CDR3: TGTGCCAGCAGCTTGCGGGAATCGAACACCGGGGAGCTGTTTTTT. Using reference TRBV13 and TRBJ2-2 for the parts outside the CDR3, the full variable domain is AAGVIQSPRHLIKEKRETATLKCYPIPRHDTVYWYQQGPGQDPQFLISFYEKMQSDKGSIPDRFSAQQFSDYHSELNMSSLELGDSALYFCASSLRESNTGELFFGEGSRLTVL.

This chain uses TRBV11-3 with TRBJ2-2; 9 positions agree with TRBD2. The CDR3 runs 17 residues. The ends lost 4 bases at V and 4 bases at J; junction bases unmatched: 10. CDR1 is SGHNT, CDR2 YENEEA, per germline. CDR3 bases: TGTGCCAGCAGCTCGCTTTGGGCTAGCGGGACCACCGGGGAGCTGTTTTTT. Protein sequence: CASSSLWASGTTGELFF.

This clone was observed a few times. This chain uses TRBV11-3 with TRBJ2-2, with D perhaps TRBD2 (5 bases). The CDR3 runs 16 residues. Germline values: CDR1 SGHNT, CDR2 YENEEA. Trimming pared 1 base from V and 2 bases from J, leaving 11 bases between. The CDR3 nucleotides read TGTGCCAGCAGCTTAGTTGGAGGAAGCAACACCGGGGAGCTGTTTTTT. Protein sequence: CASSLVGGSNTGELFF.

The chain has TRBV9 and TRBJ2-1; 12 bases fit TRBD2. The CDR3 is 15 residues long. Germline V gene data show CDR1 as SGDLS and CDR2 as YYNGEE. The J segment lost 5 bases and the V segment lost 6 bases, leaving 6 bases of the junction unmatched. The CDR3 sequence: CASTPLAGGNNEQFF. DNA of the CDR3: TGTGCCAGCACCCCACTAGCGGGAGGAAACAATGAGCAGTTCTTC.

On this clone: An end of the junction differs from the germline gene, which may be a read error. V usage is TRBV19 and J usage is TRBJ2-7; 10 nucleotides line up with TRBD2. This CDR3 comprises 15 residues. The V gene's germline CDR1 is LNHDA and CDR2 SQIVND (reference sequence). The chain's CDR3 is CASSTTGGLADERYF. CDR3 DNA sequence: TGTGCCAGTAGCACCACCGGAGGACTAGCGGACGAGCGGTACTTC.

The rearrangement joins TRBV6-5 to TRBJ1-1; D unclear. The CDR3 is made up of 12 amino acids. V was clipped by 4 bases and J by 5 bases, with 8 bases between them. The germline V gene encodes CDR1 MNHEY and CDR2 SVGAGI. CDR3 sequence: CASSSPYTEAFF. The CDR3 DNA sequence: TGTGCCAGCAGTTCCCCGTATACTGAAGCTTTCTTT.